Listed below are T cell receptor beta chains from one sample, sequenced in a study of T cells in Graves' hyperthyroidism and ophthalmopathy. TCRdb itself ran the multiplex PCR reads through MiXCR, one entry per CDR3 protein. The repertoire holds 500,000 to 600,000 distinct CDR3 sequences, with nearly 20% as singletons. The sequenced sample was blood. These receptors were taken from a man aged 40-50 years with Graves' ophthalmopathy. Each CDR3 is given with its conserved first and last residue. The order of the fields is V gene, D gene, J gene, clone size, CDR3 DNA, CDR3 protein. The D gene is left open where the match is weak. Size is stated for part of the rows, as once, few or many counts, or as a class when the clone is expanded.

v_call: TRBV18
d_call: TRBD1
j_call: TRBJ1-5
clone_size: .
cdr3_nt: TGTGCCAGCTCACCGGACAGGACCTGGGAGCCCCAGCATTTT
cdr3_aa: CASSPDRTWEPQHF

v_call: TRBV11-2
d_call: TRBD2
j_call: TRBJ2-1
clone_size: many
cdr3_nt: TGTGCCAGCAGCGCTAAGTTGCGGGGGGGAGGGGGCGATGAGCAGTTCTTC
cdr3_aa: CASSAKLRGGGGDEQFF

v_call: TRBV9
d_call: .
j_call: TRBJ2-1
clone_size: few
cdr3_nt: TGTGCCAGCAGCGTAGGGGCAGGGGAAGGAGGTGAGCAGTTCTTC
cdr3_aa: CASSVGAGEGGEQFF

v_call: TRBV10-3
d_call: .
j_call: TRBJ2-7
clone_size: .
cdr3_nt: TGTGCCACAAAGGGCAGCTCCTACGAGCAGTACTTC
cdr3_aa: CATKGSSYEQYF

v_call: TRBV2
d_call: .
j_call: TRBJ1-1
clone_size: many
cdr3_nt: TGTGCCAGCAGGGAACCTTTGAGGACGGGTAGACCTGAAGCTTTCTTT
cdr3_aa: CASREPLRTGRPEAFF

v_call: TRBV12-5
d_call: .
j_call: TRBJ2-7
clone_size: few
cdr3_nt: TGTGCTAGTTCCAGGGAGGTCCACTACGAGCAGTACTTC
cdr3_aa: CASSREVHYEQYF

v_call: TRBV12-3/TRBV12-4
d_call: .
j_call: TRBJ1-5
clone_size: many
cdr3_nt: TGTGCCAGTTCCCCCGCTAATCAGCCCCAGCATTTT
cdr3_aa: CASSPANQPQHF

v_call: TRBV25-1
d_call: .
j_call: TRBJ2-1
clone_size: .
cdr3_nt: TGTGCCAGCAGTGGGGACCGGGACCGCAATGAGCAGTTCTTC
cdr3_aa: CASSGDRDRNEQFF

v_call: TRBV5-1
d_call: .
j_call: TRBJ2-7
clone_size: .
cdr3_nt: TGCGCCAGCAGCCCTTCTAGCTCCTTCCTTTCCTACGAGCAGTACTTC
cdr3_aa: CASSPSSSFLSYEQYF

v_call: TRBV3-1
d_call: .
j_call: TRBJ2-5
clone_size: many
cdr3_nt: TGTGCCAGCAGCCAAGGCCAGATACAAGAGACCCAGTACTTC
cdr3_aa: CASSQGQIQETQYF

v_call: TRBV10-3
d_call: TRBD1
j_call: TRBJ1-2
clone_size: many
cdr3_nt: TGTGCCATCGGACGGGACAGGCAAGCTAACTATGGCTACACCTTC
cdr3_aa: CAIGRDRQANYGYTF

v_call: TRBV20-1
d_call: .
j_call: TRBJ2-1
clone_size: few
cdr3_nt: TGCAGTGCCCCTCTTTCAGATCGGGCGGGTGAGCAGTTCTTC
cdr3_aa: CSAPLSDRAGEQFF

v_call: TRBV12-3/TRBV12-4
d_call: .
j_call: TRBJ1-5
clone_size: many
cdr3_nt: TGTGCCAGCAGTGACCCTAATCAGCCCCAGCATTTT
cdr3_aa: CASSDPNQPQHF

v_call: TRBV5-8
d_call: .
j_call: TRBJ1-1
clone_size: .
cdr3_nt: TGTGCCAGCAGCTTGAATGACAGGAACACTGAAGCTTTCTTT
cdr3_aa: CASSLNDRNTEAFF

v_call: TRBV6-2/TRBV6-3
d_call: .
j_call: TRBJ2-1
clone_size: many
cdr3_nt: TGTGCCAGCAGTTACTCCGTGGGTAGTGAGCAGTTCTTC
cdr3_aa: CASSYSVGSEQFF

v_call: TRBV5-8
d_call: .
j_call: TRBJ2-3
clone_size: .
cdr3_nt: TGTGCCAGCAGCTTGGACAGGGTAAACACAGATACGCAGTATTTT
cdr3_aa: CASSLDRVNTDTQYF

v_call: TRBV19
d_call: .
j_call: TRBJ1-1
clone_size: few
cdr3_nt: TGTGCCAGTAGTATTGGGGGGTTCGGCACTGAAGCTTTCTTT
cdr3_aa: CASSIGGFGTEAFF

v_call: TRBV4-3
d_call: TRBD2
j_call: TRBJ2-1
clone_size: few
cdr3_nt: TGCGCCAGCAGCCAGATGGGACTAGCGCCGCAGTTCTTC
cdr3_aa: CASSQMGLAPQFF

v_call: TRBV12-3/TRBV12-4
d_call: .
j_call: TRBJ1-1
clone_size: many
cdr3_nt: TGTGCCAGCACCCGACAGATGAACACTGAAGCTTTCTTT
cdr3_aa: CASTRQMNTEAFF

v_call: TRBV6-1
d_call: TRBD1
j_call: TRBJ1-4
clone_size: few
cdr3_nt: TGTGCCAGCATCCTAAGTCCAGGGGGCAGAGAAAAACTGTTTTTT
cdr3_aa: CASILSPGGREKLFF

v_call: TRBV7-3
d_call: TRBD1
j_call: TRBJ1-6
clone_size: .
cdr3_nt: TGTGCCAGCAGCTTAACGGGACAGGTGAATTCACCCCTCCACTTT
cdr3_aa: CASSLTGQVNSPLHF

v_call: TRBV7-2
d_call: .
j_call: TRBJ2-7
clone_size: .
cdr3_nt: TGTGCCAGCAGCTCAAGGGCAGTACTCTACGAGCAGTACTTC
cdr3_aa: CASSSRAVLYEQYF

v_call: TRBV24-1
d_call: TRBD1
j_call: TRBJ1-2
clone_size: few
cdr3_nt: TGTGCCACCAGTGATTCCCAAGGACAGGGCTATGGCTACACCTTC
cdr3_aa: CATSDSQGQGYGYTF

v_call: TRBV19
d_call: TRBD2
j_call: TRBJ2-1
clone_size: once
cdr3_nt: TGTGCCAGTAGTCCCTCGCCCGGGACTAGCGGGAGGGCCGTGTATAATGAGCAGTTCTTC
cdr3_aa: CASSPSPGTSGRAVYNEQFF